One sample yielded the 21 T cell receptor beta chains listed below, sequenced in a study of blood T cell repertoires in COVID-19. Sequenced by immunoSEQ multiplex PCR; TCRdb stores in-frame clones only, minus some. The repertoire holds some 270,000 clones, with roughly 88% as singletons. Material: PBMCs or T cells enriched from blood (not recorded which). Source of these receptors: a woman aged 30 to 39 who had recovered from COVID-19.

This chain uses TRBV5-6 with TRBJ1-2; possible D gene TRBD1, 5 bases. From germline, CDR1 is SGHDT and CDR2 YYEEEE. V lost 2 bases and J 3 bases, leaving 14 bases between the germline ends. CDR3 length: 15 amino acids. CDR3 nucleotide sequence: TGTGCCAGCAGCTTAGCCAACACAGGCTACTATGGCTACACCTTC. The encoded protein is CASSLANTGYYGYTF.

The chain links TRBV10-3 to TRBJ2-2; 7 bases are shared with TRBD2. The CDR3 consists of 18 residues. In germline, CDR1 is ENHRY, CDR2 SYGVKD. V trimming: 3 bases; J trimming: 4 bases; junction bases outside the gene matches: 14. The CDR3, as DNA: TGTGCCATCAGTGATAACGTACGAAGCGGGGTTGCCACCGGGGAGCTGTTTTTT. Encoded protein: CAISDNVRSGVATGELFF.

The V gene is TRBV7-8, the J gene TRBJ2-7; tentative D call: TRBD1 (6 bases). CDR1 SGHVS and CDR2 FQNEAQ come from the germline V gene. The CDR3 is 13 amino acids. V was cut by 0 bases and J by 6 bases, with 9 bases left in between. CDR3 sequence: CASSLAQQGEQYF. In nucleotides, the CDR3 is TGTGCCAGCAGCTTAGCGCAACAGGGCGAGCAGTACTTC. Filled out from reference TRBV7-8 and TRBJ2-7, the complete variable domain reads GAGVSQSPRYKVAKRGQDVALRCDPISGHVSLFWYQQALGQGPEFLTYFQNEAQLDKSGLPSDRFFAERPEGSVSTLKIQRTQQEDSAVYLCASSLAQQGEQYFGPGTRLTVT.

The genes are TRBV5-1 and TRBJ1-2; D is possibly TRBD1 (6 bases). The CDR3 loop spans 14 amino acids. CDR1 is SGHRS, CDR2 YFSETQ, per germline. Trimming took 2 bases from V and 6 from J, leaving 14 bases between them. CDR3 coding DNA: TGCGCCAGCAGCTTAGTCCAGGGGTTAGATGGCTACACCTTC. It yields the protein CASSLVQGLDGYTF.

The rearrangement links TRBV7-9 to TRBJ2-3; weak D call: TRBD1 (6 bases). The V end lost 2 bases, the J end lost 4 bases, and 22 bases lay between the germline ends. The CDR3 totals 18 residues. CDR1 and CDR2 from the germline V gene are SEHNR and FQNEAQ (reference sequence). Here the CDR3 reads CASSLRRDTAERADTQYF. CDR3 sequence (DNA): TGTGCCAGCAGCTTACGCAGGGACACGGCGGAGCGCGCAGATACGCAGTATTTT.

V and J are TRBV14 and TRBJ1-1; weak D call: TRBD1 (5 bases). V lost 3 bases, J lost 0 bases, and 8 bases lay in between. This CDR3 is built from 14 residues. Germline V gives CDR1 SGHDN, CDR2 FVKESK. CDR3 sequence reads: CASSHSGMNTEAFF. The CDR3 coding sequence is TGTGCCAGCAGCCACTCAGGGATGAACACTGAAGCTTTCTTT.

The J gene is TRBJ2-1, the V gene TRBV7-3, with D possibly being TRBD2 (6 bases). CDR1 and CDR2 from the germline V gene are SGHTA and FQGTGA. CDR3 length: 16 residues. Trimming cost V 1 base and J 4 bases, with 14 bases left between them. CDR3 in amino acids: CASSLNLGGTYNEQFF. CDR3 coding DNA: TGTGCCAGCAGCTTAAATTTAGGCGGGACTTACAATGAGCAGTTCTTC.

This sequence joins TRBV7-8 and TRBJ1-2; 8 bases are shared with TRBD1. The CDR3 totals 17 residues. Germline CDR1 and CDR2: SGHVS and FQNEAQ. V trimming: 2 bases; J trimming: 8 bases; junction bases outside the gene matches: 16. Here the CDR3 reads CASSLRINPGQVFGYTF. CDR3 nucleotide sequence: TGTGCCAGCAGCTTACGGATCAATCCGGGACAGGTATTCGGCTACACCTTC. The full variable domain, in which reference TRBV7-8 and TRBJ1-2 provide the parts outside the CDR3, is GAGVSQSPRYKVAKRGQDVALRCDPISGHVSLFWYQQALGQGPEFLTYFQNEAQLDKSGLPSDRFFAERPEGSVSTLKIQRTQQEDSAVYLCASSLRINPGQVFGYTFGSGTRLTVV.

This clone has only a few counts. The genes are TRBV28 and TRBJ2-3, with TRBD1 identical over 7 bases. Germline V gene sequence: CDR1 MDHEN, CDR2 SYDVKM. This CDR3 has 15 residues. V shed 3 bases, J shed 3 bases, and the junction held 6 bases outside the gene matches. The CDR3 DNA reads TGTGCCAGCAGTTTGAGCAGGGGGATGACAGATACGCAGTATTTT. It codes for CASSLSRGMTDTQYF.

The gene calls are TRBV30 and TRBJ2-1; possibly TRBD1 for D (6 bases). With 3 bases removed from V and 5 bases from J, the gap between germline ends came to 20 bases. This CDR3 spans 16 amino acids. Germline CDR1 is GTSNPN and CDR2 is SVGIG (reference sequence). In DNA form, the CDR3 reads TGTGCCTGGAGCCCCCCCAGGGCAGGGGTGGACAATGAGCAGTTCTTC. Its protein product is CAWSPPRAGVDNEQFF.

This clone was seen only a few times. This chain links TRBV29-1 with TRBJ1-5, with D perhaps TRBD1 (6 bases). CDR1 and CDR2 from the germline V gene are SQVTM and ANQGSEA. CDR3 length equals 13 residues. V gave up 6 bases and J gave up 2 bases, with 11 bases separating them. The chain's CDR3 is CSVQTGGNQPQHF. CDR3 coding DNA: TGCAGCGTGCAGACAGGAGGCAATCAGCCCCAGCATTTT.

This chain links TRBV7-9 with TRBJ1-2; TRBD1 aligns across 12 bases. Per the germline V gene, CDR1 is SEHNR and CDR2 is FQNEAQ (reference sequence). V gave up 5 bases and J gave up 4 bases; unmatched junction bases: 5. CDR3 length: 15 amino acids. Here the CDR3 reads CASSAPGQGAYGYTF. The CDR3, as DNA: TGTGCCAGCAGCGCACCGGGACAGGGGGCCTATGGCTACACCTTC.

V gene TRBV29-1 combines with J gene TRBJ2-1; weak D call: TRBD2 (8 bases). This CDR3 region has 13 residues. Trimming removed 6 bases at V and 8 bases at J, with 17 bases between. Germline loops: CDR1 SQVTM, CDR2 ANQGSEA. The CDR3 DNA reads TGCAGCGTCAGGGGGACTAGTAATTATGAGCAGTTCTTC. As protein: CSVRGTSNYEQFF.

This clone was observed a few times. The chain recombines TRBV29-1 with TRBJ2-7, with 7 nucleotides matching TRBD1. This CDR3 region has 15 residues. V was pared by 3 bases and J by 3 bases, with 11 bases of the junction left unmatched. Germline CDR1 SQVTM, CDR2 ANQGSEA. CDR3 nucleotides: TGCAGCGTTGAGAAGAGTGACAGGGCCGGCTACGAGCAGTACTTC. It is translated as CSVEKSDRAGYEQYF.

The rearrangement uses TRBV25-1 and TRBJ1-1; D ambiguous. Trimming cost V 0 bases and J 7 bases, with 12 bases left between them. The V gene's germline CDR1 is MGHDK and CDR2 SYGVNS. The CDR3 length is 14 residues. CDR3 DNA sequence: TGTGCCAGCAGTGAATATTCCGGCGGCAGTGAAGCTTTCTTT. Protein sequence: CASSEYSGGSEAFF.

V is TRBV5-1 and J is TRBJ1-6; D call uncertain. Germline CDR1 and CDR2: SGHRS and YFSETQ. The V end was cut by 7 bases, the J end by 8 bases, with 13 bases between. This CDR3 spans 13 amino acids. For the CDR3, the DNA is TGCGCCAGCTCTGCGACCGGAGATTCACCCCTCCACTTT. This sequence encodes CASSATGDSPLHF. The full variable domain, rest sourced from reference TRBV5-1 and TRBJ1-6, is KAGVTQTPRYLIKTRGQQVTLSCSPISGHRSVSWYQQTPGQGLQFLFEYFSETQRNKGNFPGRFSGRQFSNSRSEMNVSTLELGDSALYLCASSATGDSPLHFGNGTRLTVT.

In nucleotides, the CDR3 is TGTGCCAGTAGCGATTCGGGCAGTTGGACTTATAGCAATCAGCCCCAGCATTTT. Its protein product is CASSDSGSWTYSNQPQHF. The chain links TRBV19 to TRBJ1-5, with D unclear. The CDR3 spans 18 residues. Per the germline V gene, CDR1 is LNHDA and CDR2 is SQIVND (reference sequence). V was shortened by 6 bases and J by 0 bases, with 21 bases between the two germline ends.

The chain links TRBV19 to TRBJ1-1, with 7 bases matching TRBD1. Looked up from germline, CDR1 is LNHDA and CDR2 is SQIVND (reference sequence). This CDR3 spans 13 amino acids. V lost 5 bases to trimming and J lost 11 bases; unmatched junction nucleotides: 11. CDR3 region: CASSPADRRRAFF. Written as DNA, the CDR3 is TGTGCCAGTAGTCCCGCGGACAGGAGAAGGGCTTTCTTT.

This rearrangement joins TRBV13 to TRBJ1-1; TRBD1 matches 7 bases. J was trimmed by 1 base and V by 5 bases; bases with no gene match: 10. CDR1 is PRHDT and CDR2 is FYEKMQ in the germline V gene (reference sequence). The CDR3 is made up of 16 amino acids. The CDR3 is CASSRGGRGENTEAFF. DNA for the CDR3: TGTGCCAGCAGCCGAGGGGGCAGGGGGGAGAACACTGAAGCTTTCTTT.

This clone was observed a handful of times. The J gene is TRBJ2-1, the V gene TRBV30; 10 bases fit TRBD2. Germline CDR1 is GTSNPN and CDR2 is SVGIG (reference sequence). The CDR3 length is 14 residues. Trimming removed 6 bases from V and 7 bases from J; junction bases left unmatched: 9. The CDR3 protein is CACTGTSVVNEQFF. In DNA form, the CDR3 reads TGTGCCTGCACCGGGACTAGCGTAGTGAATGAGCAGTTCTTC. The whole variable domain, remainder taken from reference TRBV30 and TRBJ2-1, is SQTIHQWPATLVQPVGSPLSLECTVEGTSNPNLYWYRQAAGRGLQLLFYSVGIGQISSEVPQNLSASRPQDRQFILSSKKLLLSDSGFYLCACTGTSVVNEQFFGPGTRLTVL.

The chain carries TRBV5-1 and TRBJ2-7; D may be TRBD2 (6 bases). The ends were cut back, 9 bases at V and 2 bases at J, with 15 bases in the middle. The CDR3 totals 13 residues. Germline V gene sequence: CDR1 SGHRS, CDR2 YFSETQ. The CDR3 spells CATRRRRAYEQYF. CDR3 nucleotides: TGCGCCACCCGGCGGCGGAGGGCCTACGAGCAGTACTTC.